The 18 T cell receptor beta chains below all came from one sample that was sequenced in a study of CD8+ T cells in alopecia areata. Treatment: oral pan-JAK inhibitor, 5-10 mg twice daily. After isolation, RNA underwent reverse transcription to generate cDNA as the sequencing template. Using immunoSEQ multiplex PCR, the repertoire was profiled, and TCRdb retains in-frame clones only, with some absent. The data contain about 210,000 clones, around 65% of them singletons. The specimen comprised CD4+ T cells sorted from blood, sampled at week 4, from a patient treated with tofacitinib. These TCRs come from a human donor with alopecia areata.

The genes are TRBV4-3 and TRBJ1-4, with D uncertain. Trimming left V 3 bases short and J 6 bases short, with 14 bases between. The length of the CDR3 is 15 residues. CDR1 and CDR2 (germline): LGHNA, YSLEER. CDR3: CASSQLGLRDEKLFF. The CDR3 DNA follows: TGCGCCAGCAGCCAGCTCGGGTTGCGAGATGAAAAACTGTTTTTT.

DNA of the CDR3: TGCAGCGTGAGTAGACAGGCGCGCTCTGGGGCCAACGTCCTGACTTTC. It yields the protein CSVSRQARSGANVLTF. The chain links TRBV29-1 to TRBJ2-6, with TRBD1 as a possible D gene (6 bases). Trimming removed 6 bases at V and 0 bases at J, with 15 bases between. This CDR3 spans 16 amino acids. Germline V gene lookup returns CDR1 SQVTM and CDR2 ANQGSEA.

A few counts support this clone. The chain has TRBV29-1 and TRBJ2-3; a possible D gene is TRBD1 (5 bases). The CDR3 totals 14 residues. The germline V and J ends were trimmed by 4 bases and 6 bases, with 17 bases remaining between them. Germline V lookup: CDR1 SQVTM, CDR2 ANQGSEA. The CDR3 nucleotides read TGCAGCGTTGTGAAGGGGCCGAGAAAGGATACGCAGTATTTT. It specifies CSVVKGPRKDTQYF.

This clone was detected only once. The rearrangement links TRBV4-1 to TRBJ2-3; D ambiguous. The V and J ends lost 2 bases and 3 bases respectively, with 12 bases between them. The CDR3 is 15 amino acids. Germline CDR1 reads MGHRA; CDR2 reads YSYEKL. CDR3 nucleotide sequence: TGCGCCAGCAGCCAACTGAGACACCCGACAGATACGCAGTATTTT. Its translation is CASSQLRHPTDTQYF.

The rearrangement links TRBV6-6 to TRBJ2-5; D remains unclear. The germline V and J ends were trimmed by 4 bases and 2 bases, with 5 bases remaining between them. CDR3 length: 12 amino acids. From germline, CDR1 is MNHNY and CDR2 SVGAGI (reference sequence). This CDR3 is CASSWSQETQYF. The CDR3 coding sequence is TGTGCCAGCAGTTGGTCACAAGAGACCCAGTACTTC.

This chain links TRBV6-5 with TRBJ1-1; no reliable D call. The CDR3 loop spans 11 amino acids. Trimming pared 5 bases from V and 5 bases from J, leaving 6 bases between. CDR1 is MNHEY and CDR2 is SVGAGI in the germline V gene. The CDR3 spells CASSQKTEAFF. The DNA of the CDR3 is TGTGCCAGCAGTCAAAAGACTGAAGCTTTCTTT.

Only one count was recorded for this clone. The rearrangement links TRBV7-2 to TRBJ2-7; D is unclear. V gave up 7 bases and J gave up 6 bases, with 25 bases separating them. The CDR3 sequence is 16 residues long. Germline V CDR1 and CDR2: SGHTA, FQGNSA. CDR3 loop: CASTPLLTPRKREQYF. The DNA of the CDR3 is TGTGCCAGCACCCCCCTCCTAACCCCCAGGAAACGCGAGCAGTACTTC. Full variable domain (rest looked up from reference TRBV7-2 and TRBJ2-7): GAGVSQSPSNKVTEKGKDVELRCDPISGHTALYWYRQSLGQGLEFLIYFQGNSAPDKSGLPSDRFSAERTGGSVSTLTIQRTQQEDSAVYLCASTPLLTPRKREQYFGPGTRLTVT.

This clone came up a few times. The CDR3 DNA sequence: TGTGCCAGCAGCTTTGCTAGCGGGGGGGACACAGATACGCAGTATTTT. Amino acids: CASSFASGGDTDTQYF. The gene calls are TRBV7-8 and TRBJ2-3; 12 positions agree with TRBD2. This CDR3 is 16 amino acids long. Germline CDR1 and CDR2: SGHVS and FQNEAQ. V gave up 3 bases and J gave up 2 bases; unmatched junction bases: 3.

V is TRBV10-2 and J is TRBJ1-1, with a tentative D call TRBD1 (5 bases). V gave up 7 bases and J gave up 8 bases, with 20 bases separating them. Germline CDR1 WSHSY, CDR2 SAAADI. CDR3 length: 14 amino acids. The CDR3 DNA reads as TGCGCCAGCACCAAACGACAGCTAGATACAGAAGCTTTCTTT. This encodes CASTKRQLDTEAFF.

The genes are TRBV2 and TRBJ1-1, with a possible D match to TRBD1 (6 bases). This CDR3 is built from 12 residues. Trimming cost V 7 bases and J 2 bases, with 8 bases left between them. The germline CDR1 and CDR2 sequences are SNHLY and FYNNEI. CDR3: CASKDSNTEAFF. DNA of the CDR3: TGTGCCAGCAAGGACAGCAACACTGAAGCTTTCTTT.

A remark on this clone: The same CDR3 arises from other DNA sequences in this sample as well. This chain links TRBV30 with TRBJ1-4, with D uncertain. The CDR3 runs to 11 residues. Germline loops: CDR1 GTSNPN, CDR2 SVGIG (reference sequence). The V and J ends lost 2 bases and 5 bases respectively, with 3 bases between them. The chain's CDR3 is CAWSRNEKLFF. In DNA form, the CDR3 reads TGTGCCTGGAGTCGAAATGAAAAACTGTTTTTT.

V is TRBV11-2 and J is TRBJ2-5; TRBD1 agrees at 10 bases. This CDR3 has 15 amino acids. V lost 3 bases, J lost 3 bases, and 4 bases stayed unmatched. Germline values: CDR1 SGHAT, CDR2 FQNNGV. CDR3 coding DNA: TGTGCCAGCAGCTTCCCCGGGACAGGGGAAGAGACCCAGTACTTC. It is translated as CASSFPGTGEETQYF.

Only one count was recorded for this clone. This rearrangement joins TRBV5-1 to TRBJ2-7; D remains unclear. V was clipped by 0 bases and J by 3 bases, with 4 bases between them. The CDR3 runs 12 residues. Germline V gene data show CDR1 as SGHRS and CDR2 as YFSETQ. The CDR3, as DNA: TGCGCCAGCAGCTTGGATGTCTACGAGCAGTACTTC. Residues: CASSLDVYEQYF.

In its sample, this clone was seen once. The V call is TRBV6-1, the J call TRBJ1-5; 9 nucleotides match TRBD1. After removal of 4 bases from V and 5 bases from J, the junction contained 9 bases not matched to a gene. The CDR3 extends over 16 amino acids. CDR1 is MNHNS, CDR2 SASEGT, per germline. CDR3 in amino acids: CASSAPGQGWDQPQHF. The DNA for the CDR3 is TGTGCCAGCAGTGCCCCGGGACAGGGATGGGATCAGCCCCAGCATTTT.

This clone was seen only a few times. J is TRBJ2-3 and V is TRBV30; 10 nucleotides agree with TRBD1. The CDR3 has 14 residues. The junction had 6 bases not matched to a gene; V was cut back by 5 bases and J by 4 bases. Germline V gene data show CDR1 as GTSNPN and CDR2 as SVGIG (reference sequence). The CDR3 DNA is TGTGCCTGGCAAACTGGGACAGGGGCAGATACGCAGTATTTT. Protein: CAWQTGTGADTQYF.

The chain links TRBV27 to TRBJ2-7; 7 bases are shared with TRBD1. The germline CDR1 and CDR2 sequences are MNHEY and SMNVEV (reference sequence). The CDR3 runs to 16 residues. J was trimmed by 2 bases and V by 5 bases; bases with no gene match: 12. The CDR3 region is CASSPQPGTAPYEQYF. CDR3 bases: TGTGCCAGCAGTCCGCAACCCGGGACAGCCCCCTACGAGCAGTACTTC.

V and J are TRBV5-8 and TRBJ1-6; tentatively, D is TRBD1 (5 bases). CDR3 length equals 13 residues. Trimming cost V 4 bases and J 9 bases, with 11 bases left between them. Germline loops: CDR1 SGHTS, CDR2 YDEGEE. CDR3 nucleotide sequence: TGTGCCAGCAGCCCCGGGACTTTTTCACCCCTCCACTTT. This codes for CASSPGTFSPLHF.

Here the CDR3 reads CASSTISYEQYF. For the CDR3, the DNA is TGTGCCAGCAGCACAATCTCCTACGAGCAGTACTTC. The V call is TRBV7-9, the J call TRBJ2-7; no clear D. The CDR3 runs 12 residues. V was cut by 5 bases and J by 0 bases, with 5 bases left in between. The germline V gene encodes CDR1 SEHNR and CDR2 FQNEAQ (reference sequence).